The entry below gives a single T cell receptor (beta chain) sequence along with its context. Its antigen is undetermined. The assay used was immunoSEQ (version v3.0), run at survey level. The table came from immunoSEQ multiplex PCR; TCRdb's copy has only in-frame clones and leaves some out. The repertoire holds about 24,000 clones, roughly 87% seen once, with 8.7% in the top ten. The data were obtained in a study of long-term antiretroviral therapy in people with HIV. Study-wide points: All time points showed a repertoire dominated by clones expanded before ART. Control repertoires displayed wider CDR3 length ranges than the HIV repertoires. Subsequent to ART, diversity was augmented yet persisted below that of transplant donor controls.

Deletions cut 1 base from V and 6 bases from J, with 8 bases between. This CDR3 has 13 amino acids. Germline values: CDR1 SGHTA, CDR2 FQGNSA. The source of this sequence is a man aged 50-60 years with HIV. This chain uses TRBV7-2 with TRBJ2-3; unclear D gene. The sample was unsorted PBMCs, taken 1.8 years before starting antiretroviral therapy. This CDR3 reads CASSLDLGDTQYF. DNA for the CDR3: TGTGCCAGCAGCTTAGATTTGGGGGATACGCAGTATTTT.